This T cell receptor beta chain was recovered during a study of blood T cells in healthy people across ages. A second 7 to 11 cycle PCR used barcoded and J-beta primers. All samples gave at least 2.5 million CDR3-containing paired-end reads. MiXCR, applied by TCRdb to the 5' RACE reads, yields one record per CDR3 protein. The sample contains 1.5 million to 2 million distinct CDR3 sequences, almost 35% of which appear only once. The clonotype originates from a woman aged 25-40 years in good health. The sequencing sample was made of blood.

The CDR3 here is CARKTNEQYF. In nucleotides, the CDR3 is TGTGCCAGGAAGACGAACGAGCAGTACTTC. The V call is TRBV6-1, the J call TRBJ2-1; D is undetermined. The DNA end favors TRBJ2-7, so the J call may be wrong. This CDR3 contains 10 residues. CDR1 and CDR2 (germline): MNHNS, SASEGT.